This entry is about one T cell receptor (beta chain). These data belong to a study of blood T cell repertoires in COVID-19. Study overall: Material from acute and convalescent COVID-19 was sourced from the United States, Italy and Spain.

J lost 5 bases, V lost 0 bases, and 5 bases had no gene match. This CDR3 has 15 residues. Germline V CDR1 and CDR2: SGHNT, YYREEE (reference sequence). TCRdb's copy holds only in-frame clones and misses some; the assay was immunoSEQ multiplex PCR. This table has more than 400,000 clones, 70% to 90% appearing once. This TCR derives from a human donor in a cohort sampled during active COVID-19. The chain has TRBV5-4 and TRBJ2-3, with 8 bases that match TRBD1. The source material was peripheral blood. CDR3 protein: CASSLESRGLDTQYF. The CDR3 coding sequence is TGTGCCAGCAGCTTGGAATCCAGGGGGCTAGATACGCAGTATTTT.